This T cell receptor (beta chain) was captured in a study of T cell responses to AZD1222 COVID-19 vaccine. Study observations and caveats: White British ancestry dominated among donors, who included more females, and clonal diversity was possibly underestimated. It was only after the peak T cell response that any repertoires were sampled. Nearly half of spike-specific TCRs reportedly target unmutated variant regions. Seropositive status at baseline applied to only five to seven AZD1222 recipients.

The germline CDR1 and CDR2 sequences are DFQATT and SNEGSKA (reference sequence). CDR3 size: 13 residues. Between the trimmed V and J ends, which lost 3 bases and 6 bases, there was a span of 14 bases. As for this clone: Antigen specificity is unknown.

The protocol was immunoSEQ multiplex PCR, while the TCRdb copy is restricted to in-frame clones and leaves out a portion. Of tens of thousands of clones listed, roughly three quarters are singletons. The clonotype was recovered from an adult in good health. The chain has TRBV20-1 and TRBJ1-1; D gene uncertain. Sequenced here: peripheral blood, sampled on day 0 of MenACWY control vaccination. The CDR3 bases are TGCAGTGCTAGTTCCCAGATTGGCGCTGAAGCTTTCTTT. This codes for CSASSQIGAEAFF.